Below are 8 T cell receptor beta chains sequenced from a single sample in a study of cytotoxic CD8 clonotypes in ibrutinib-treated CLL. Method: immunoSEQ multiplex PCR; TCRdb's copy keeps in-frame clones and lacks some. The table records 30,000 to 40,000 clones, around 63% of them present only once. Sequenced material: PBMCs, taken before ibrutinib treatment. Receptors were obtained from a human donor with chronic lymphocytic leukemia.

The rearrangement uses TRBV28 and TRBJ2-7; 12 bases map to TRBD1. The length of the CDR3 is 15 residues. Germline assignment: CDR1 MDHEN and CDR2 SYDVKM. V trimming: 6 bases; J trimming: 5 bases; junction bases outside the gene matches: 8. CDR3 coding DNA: TGTGCCAGCAGGAACTCCGGGACAGGGGGCAACGAGCAGTACTTC. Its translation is CASRNSGTGGNEQYF.

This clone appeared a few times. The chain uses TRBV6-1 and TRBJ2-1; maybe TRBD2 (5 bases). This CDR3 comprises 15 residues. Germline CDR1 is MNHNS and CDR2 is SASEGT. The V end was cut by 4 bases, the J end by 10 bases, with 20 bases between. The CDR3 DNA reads TGTGCCAGCAGTGGCACGGGATGGAATGGGGTAGAGCAGTTCTTC. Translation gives CASSGTGWNGVEQFF.

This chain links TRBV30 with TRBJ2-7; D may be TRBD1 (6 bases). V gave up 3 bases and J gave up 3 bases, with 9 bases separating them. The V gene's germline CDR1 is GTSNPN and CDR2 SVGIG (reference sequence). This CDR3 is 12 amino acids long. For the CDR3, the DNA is TGTGCCTGGAGCGCGGACAGCTACGAGCAGTACTTC. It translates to CAWSADSYEQYF.

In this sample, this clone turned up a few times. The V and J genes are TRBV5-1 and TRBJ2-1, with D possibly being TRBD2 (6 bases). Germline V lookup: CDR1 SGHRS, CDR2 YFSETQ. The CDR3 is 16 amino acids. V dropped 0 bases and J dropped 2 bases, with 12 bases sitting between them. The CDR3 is CASSLDGGPAYNEQFF. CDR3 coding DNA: TGCGCCAGCAGCTTGGACGGGGGTCCTGCCTACAATGAGCAGTTCTTC. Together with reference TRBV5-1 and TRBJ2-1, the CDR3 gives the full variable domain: KAGVTQTPRYLIKTRGQQVTLSCSPISGHRSVSWYQQTPGQGLQFLFEYFSETQRNKGNFPGRFSGRQFSNSRSEMNVSTLELGDSALYLCASSLDGGPAYNEQFFGPGTRLTVL.

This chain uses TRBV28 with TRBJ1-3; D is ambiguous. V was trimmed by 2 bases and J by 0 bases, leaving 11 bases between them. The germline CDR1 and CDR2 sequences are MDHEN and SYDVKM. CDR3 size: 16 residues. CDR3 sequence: CASSLKQLLSGNTIYF. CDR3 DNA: TGTGCCAGCAGTTTAAAACAGCTCCTCTCTGGAAACACCATATATTTT.

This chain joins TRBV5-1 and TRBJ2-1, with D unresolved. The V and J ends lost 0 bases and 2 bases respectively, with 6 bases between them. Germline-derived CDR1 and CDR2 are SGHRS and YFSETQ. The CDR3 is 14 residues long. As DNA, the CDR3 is TGCGCCAGCAGCTTGGGCCACACCTACAATGAGCAGTTCTTC. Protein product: CASSLGHTYNEQFF.

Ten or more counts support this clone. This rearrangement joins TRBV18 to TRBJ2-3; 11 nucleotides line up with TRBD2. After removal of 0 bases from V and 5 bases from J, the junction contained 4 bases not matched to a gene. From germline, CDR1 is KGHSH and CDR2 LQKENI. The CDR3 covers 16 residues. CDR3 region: CASSPPLAGGKDTQYF. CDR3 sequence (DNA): TGTGCCAGCTCACCACCATTAGCGGGGGGGAAAGATACGCAGTATTTT. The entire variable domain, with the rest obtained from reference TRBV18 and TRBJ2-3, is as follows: NAGVMQNPRHLVRRRGQEARLRCSPMKGHSHVYWYRQLPEEGLKFMVYLQKENIIDESGMPKERFSAEFPKEGPSILRIQQVVRGDSAAYFCASSPPLAGGKDTQYFGPGTRLTVL.

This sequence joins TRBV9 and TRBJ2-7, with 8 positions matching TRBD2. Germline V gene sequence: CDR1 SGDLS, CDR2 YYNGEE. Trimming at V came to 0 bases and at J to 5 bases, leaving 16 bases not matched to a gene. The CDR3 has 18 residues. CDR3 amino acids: CASSVAGLATIQVDEQYF. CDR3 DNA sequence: TGTGCCAGCAGCGTAGCTGGACTAGCTACTATTCAGGTCGACGAGCAGTACTTC.